Below are 16 T cell receptor beta chains sequenced from a single sample in a study of shared clonotypes between healthy human individuals. Produced via immunoSEQ multiplex PCR; TCRdb's table is partial and in-frame only. The data hold around 600,000 clones, with around 97% observed a single time. The sequenced sample was naive CD4+ T cells sorted from blood. Indicated subset: CD45RA+ positively selected. These receptor sequences come from a woman aged 30 to 39 in good health.

The chain uses TRBV16 and TRBJ1-6; no reliable D call. Germline CDR1 reads KGHSY; CDR2 reads FQNENV. The CDR3 spans 15 residues. The V end was cut by 3 bases, the J end by 7 bases, with 13 bases between. Here the CDR3 reads CASSHYADPNSPLHF. CDR3 nucleotide sequence: TGTGCCAGCAGCCATTATGCAGACCCCAATTCACCCCTCCACTTT.

V gene TRBV7-9 combines with J gene TRBJ1-4; no firm D call. Trimming took off 10 bases at V and 7 bases at J, with 7 bases between the two ends. CDR1 and CDR2 from the germline V gene are SEHNR and FQNEAQ (reference sequence). The CDR3 is made up of 10 amino acids. The CDR3 spells CANGGEKLFF. In DNA, the CDR3 is TGTGCCAACGGCGGTGAAAAACTGTTTTTT.

The J gene is TRBJ2-3, the V gene TRBV29-1, with 7 positions matching TRBD1. The CDR3 has 13 amino acids. Trimming took 6 bases from V and 4 from J; bases not matched to a gene: 7. Germline CDR1 SQVTM, CDR2 ANQGSEA. The CDR3 DNA reads TGCAGCGTCCTCCTTACAGGGGCAGATACGCAGTATTTT. Translating it yields CSVLLTGADTQYF.

The chain combines TRBV18 with TRBJ2-1; TRBD2 matches 8 bases. The CDR3 spans 20 residues. The germline gives CDR1 KGHSH, CDR2 LQKENI. V shed 9 bases and J 5 bases; nucleotides not matched to a gene: 27. CDR3 sequence reads: CASSMRSYPGPGRAHNEQFF. In DNA form, the CDR3 reads TGTGCCAGTTCCATGAGGAGCTACCCCGGTCCCGGGAGGGCCCACAATGAGCAGTTCTTC.

The chain couples TRBV10-1 to TRBJ2-7; the match to TRBD2 covers 7 bases. The J segment lost 7 bases and the V segment lost 0 bases, leaving 21 bases of the junction unmatched. CDR3 length equals 19 residues. Germline CDR1 reads WNHNN; CDR2 reads SYGVQD (reference sequence). CDR3 sequence: CASSESAWAGVGGSGEQYF. CDR3 in DNA: TGCGCCAGCAGTGAGTCTGCCTGGGCGGGAGTCGGCGGCTCGGGGGAGCAGTACTTC.

V is TRBV5-4 and J is TRBJ1-1; 8 positions agree with TRBD1. V shed 2 bases, J shed 7 bases, and the junction held 10 bases outside the gene matches. Germline V gene lookup returns CDR1 SGHNT and CDR2 YYREEE (reference sequence). The length of the CDR3 is 15 residues. The CDR3 DNA sequence: TGTGCCAGCAGCTTTGGACAGGGTCAGACAGTTGAAGCTTTCTTT. This encodes CASSFGQGQTVEAFF. Full variable domain (missing parts from reference TRBV5-4 and TRBJ1-1): ETGVTQSPTHLIKTRGQQVTLRCSSQSGHNTVSWYQQALGQGPQFIFQYYREEENGRGNFPPRFSGLQFPNYSSELNVNALELDDSALYLCASSFGQGQTVEAFFGQGTRLTVV.

The chain carries TRBV19 and TRBJ2-2, with a possible D match to TRBD1 (5 bases). V gave up 9 bases and J gave up 6 bases, with 11 bases separating them. CDR1 is LNHDA and CDR2 is SQIVND in the germline V gene (reference sequence). The CDR3 sequence is 12 residues long. CDR3 residues: CASLQGSGELFF. The CDR3 DNA sequence: TGTGCCAGCCTTCAGGGATCCGGGGAGCTGTTTTTT. Filled out from reference TRBV19 and TRBJ2-2, the complete variable domain reads DGGITQSPKYLFRKEGQNVTLSCEQNLNHDAMYWYRQDPGQGLRLIYYSQIVNDFQKGDIAEGYSVSREKKESFPLTVTSAQKNPTAFYLCASLQGSGELFFGEGSRLTVL.

This chain joins TRBV10-3 and TRBJ1-5; possible D gene TRBD1, 5 bases. Germline V CDR1 and CDR2: ENHRY, SYGVKD. V lost 6 bases, J lost 6 bases, and 15 bases lay in between. The CDR3 is made up of 14 amino acids. This CDR3 is CAISRDGGVQPQHF. The DNA of the CDR3 is TGTGCCATCAGCCGAGACGGGGGGGTTCAGCCCCAGCATTTT.

In regard to this clone: A junction boundary mismatches the germline segment, possibly from a read error. The gene calls are TRBV10-3 and TRBJ2-1, with D unclear. Germline CDR1 reads ENHRY; CDR2 reads SYGVKD. CDR3 length: 16 residues. CDR3 nucleotide sequence: TGTGCCATCAGTGAGTCTATATCCGGCTCCGACAATGAGCAGTTCTTC. This translates into CAISESISGSDNEQFF.

This chain joins TRBV7-9 and TRBJ2-7; the match to TRBD2 covers 8 bases. J gave up 5 bases and V 2 bases, and 5 bases lay outside the gene matches. The CDR3 runs to 14 residues. CDR1 and CDR2 (germline): SEHNR, FQNEAQ (reference sequence). The CDR3 sequence is CASSLTGGVHEQYF. CDR3 in DNA: TGTGCCAGCAGCTTAACGGGAGGGGTACACGAGCAGTACTTC.

The chain employs TRBV6-5 and TRBJ2-3; tentative D call: TRBD1 (6 bases). Germline CDR1 reads MNHEY; CDR2 reads SVGAGI. This CDR3 has 16 amino acids. Trimming pared 0 bases from V and 4 bases from J, leaving 14 bases between. Here the CDR3 reads CASSYSSARGSDTQYF. CDR3 in DNA: TGTGCCAGCAGTTACTCGAGTGCCAGGGGCTCAGATACGCAGTATTTT.

The chain joins TRBV4-1 to TRBJ2-7, with 11 positions matching TRBD2. CDR3 length equals 18 residues. CDR1 is MGHRA, CDR2 YSYEKL, per germline. Germline trimming cut 1 base from V and 0 bases from J; bases unmatched to any gene: 8. In DNA form, the CDR3 reads TGCGCCAGCAGCCAAGTGTGGCTAGCGGGAGGTTCCTCCTACGAGCAGTACTTC. This encodes CASSQVWLAGGSSYEQYF.

The rearrangement uses TRBV30 and TRBJ1-2; 9 bases align to TRBD1. The CDR3 consists of 14 residues. The trim removed 2 bases at V and 2 bases at J, leaving 3 bases unmatched. Germline CDR1 and CDR2: GTSNPN and SVGIG (reference sequence). The CDR3 region is CAWSRQGVNYGYTF. The DNA of the CDR3 is TGTGCCTGGAGTAGACAGGGGGTAAACTATGGCTACACCTTC.

The rearrangement joins TRBV6-4 to TRBJ2-3; 9 positions agree with TRBD1. The CDR3 length is 15 residues. CDR1 MRHNA and CDR2 SNTAGT come from the germline V gene. V was clipped by 2 bases and J by 3 bases; unmatched bases: 3. This CDR3 is CASSDLGTGTDTQYF. CDR3 bases: TGTGCCAGCAGTGACCTCGGGACAGGGACAGATACGCAGTATTTT.

This rearrangement joins TRBV4-1 to TRBJ2-5; D perhaps matches TRBD1 (6 bases). The germline V and J ends were trimmed by 4 bases and 2 bases, with 23 bases remaining between them. Looked up from germline, CDR1 is MGHRA and CDR2 is YSYEKL. The CDR3 covers 18 residues. CDR3 DNA sequence: TGCGCCAGCAGCCCCCGGACAGAACGCCGACTCCTTCAAGAGACCCAGTACTTC. Its protein product is CASSPRTERRLLQETQYF.

V and J are TRBV5-4 and TRBJ2-1, with 7 bases aligning to TRBD2. The ends lost 4 bases at V and 6 bases at J; junction bases unmatched: 13. Germline CDR1 reads SGHNT; CDR2 reads YYREEE (reference sequence). The CDR3 covers 16 residues. CDR3 nucleotides: TGTGCCAGCAGCGGAAAGATGCAACTAGCGAGCAATGAGCAGTTCTTC. Translating gives CASSGKMQLASNEQFF.